A selection of T cell receptor beta chains follows, all from one sample in a study of metastatic and nonmetastatic thyroid tumors. TCRdb re-called the PCR reads via MiXCR. The sample has around 17,000 clones, approximately 13% seen once. The sequenced sample consisted of tumor tissue. These TCRs come from a female donor with papillary thyroid cancer or a benign thyroid nodule (not recorded which). Some clones in this sample may be carry-over from other donors' samples. The CDR3 runs from the conserved cysteine through the conserved F or W. Each record gives: D gene, V gene, clone size, J gene, CDR3 DNA, CDR3 protein. A D gene is named only where the DNA matches it firmly. Only some rows state a clone size, as once, few, many or a class for expanded clones.

D gene: .; V gene: TRBV5-4; clone size: many; J gene: TRBJ2-7; CDR3 DNA: TGTGCCAGCAGCTCGGGATTCGAGCAGTACTTC; CDR3 protein: CASSSGFEQYF
D gene: .; V gene: TRBV7-8; clone size: many; J gene: TRBJ2-6; CDR3 DNA: TGTGCCAGCAGCTTAGACCTAGGGACCTCTGGGGCCAACGTCCTGACTTTC; CDR3 protein: CASSLDLGTSGANVLTF
D gene: TRBD1; V gene: TRBV19; clone size: many; J gene: TRBJ1-2; CDR3 DNA: TGTGCCAGTAGTATTGGGCAGGGGGCGAGCTATGGCTACACCTTC; CDR3 protein: CASSIGQGASYGYTF
D gene: TRBD1; V gene: TRBV5-1; clone size: many; J gene: TRBJ1-5; CDR3 DNA: TGCGCCAGCAGCTCGGGACAGTCTAATCAGCCCCAGCATTTT; CDR3 protein: CASSSGQSNQPQHF
D gene: .; V gene: TRBV2; clone size: many; J gene: TRBJ2-5; CDR3 DNA: TGTGCCAGCACCCGGGAAAGGGTCACGGAGACCCAGTACTTC; CDR3 protein: CASTRERVTETQYF
D gene: .; V gene: TRBV30; clone size: many; J gene: TRBJ1-1; CDR3 DNA: TGTGTCCAACGCAGGGGAGGCCCTGAAGCTTTCTTT; CDR3 protein: CVQRRGGPEAFF
D gene: TRBD1; V gene: TRBV7-2; clone size: many; J gene: TRBJ1-4; CDR3 DNA: TGTGCCAGCAGCAACGCCATTCCGGGACAGGAAGGAAAACTGTTTTTT; CDR3 protein: CASSNAIPGQEGKLFF
D gene: .; V gene: TRBV10-3; clone size: medium-sized; J gene: TRBJ2-7; CDR3 DNA: TGTGCCATCAGTATCGACTCGACCACCTACGAGCAGTACTTC; CDR3 protein: CAISIDSTTYEQYF
D gene: TRBD2; V gene: TRBV20-1; clone size: many; J gene: TRBJ2-1; CDR3 DNA: TGCAGTGCTAGGCTGACTAGCGGGAGAGGAAATGAGCAGTTCTTC; CDR3 protein: CSARLTSGRGNEQFF
D gene: .; V gene: TRBV10-2; clone size: many; J gene: TRBJ2-7; CDR3 DNA: TGCGCCAGCAGTGAGAATCTCAGGAGAGCCGACGAGCAGTACTTC; CDR3 protein: CASSENLRRADEQYF
D gene: .; V gene: TRBV7-2; clone size: many; J gene: TRBJ1-3; CDR3 DNA: TGTGCCAGCAGCCTGCAGCGGGACTCTGGAAACACCATATATTTT; CDR3 protein: CASSLQRDSGNTIYF
D gene: TRBD1; V gene: TRBV4-1; clone size: .; J gene: TRBJ1-2; CDR3 DNA: TGCGCCAGCAGCTCCGGACAGGGAATGAACTATGGCTACACCTTC; CDR3 protein: CASSSGQGMNYGYTF
D gene: .; V gene: TRBV6-1; clone size: many; J gene: TRBJ2-7; CDR3 DNA: TGTGCCAGCGCCCAGACGGGGAGCTCCTACGAGCAGTACTTC; CDR3 protein: CASAQTGSSYEQYF
D gene: .; V gene: TRBV2; clone size: many; J gene: TRBJ2-3; CDR3 DNA: TGTGCCAGCGTTCGCGGGGAGGACAGGTTCACAGATACGCAGTATTTT; CDR3 protein: CASVRGEDRFTDTQYF
D gene: TRBD1; V gene: TRBV5-4; clone size: many; J gene: TRBJ1-3; CDR3 DNA: TGTGCCAGCAGCTCCGGAGGGACAGCAGGAAACACCATATATTTT; CDR3 protein: CASSSGGTAGNTIYF
D gene: TRBD2; V gene: TRBV5-1; clone size: many; J gene: TRBJ2-7; CDR3 DNA: TGCGCCAGCAGTCCAGGACTAGCGGGAGTCGAGCAGTACTTC; CDR3 protein: CASSPGLAGVEQYF
D gene: .; V gene: TRBV30; clone size: .; J gene: TRBJ2-7; CDR3 DNA: TGTGCCGGGGAAGGAGTGGGTTACGAGCAGTACTTC; CDR3 protein: CAGEGVGYEQYF
D gene: TRBD2; V gene: TRBV11-1; clone size: .; J gene: TRBJ2-1; CDR3 DNA: TGTGCCAGCAGCTTCGGACTAGCGGGAGGCAATGAGCAGTTCTTC; CDR3 protein: CASSFGLAGGNEQFF
D gene: .; V gene: TRBV15; clone size: .; J gene: TRBJ2-7; CDR3 DNA: TGTGCCACCAGCACTACAGGGTTCTCCTACGAGCAGTACTTC; CDR3 protein: CATSTTGFSYEQYF
D gene: .; V gene: TRBV7-2; clone size: .; J gene: TRBJ2-5; CDR3 DNA: TGTGCCAGCAGCTTATCAAGGGGCGCAGAGACCCAGTACTTC; CDR3 protein: CASSLSRGAETQYF
D gene: .; V gene: TRBV11-1; clone size: many; J gene: TRBJ1-1; CDR3 DNA: TGTGCCAGCAGCAGACAGAACACTGAAGCTTTCTTT; CDR3 protein: CASSRQNTEAFF
D gene: .; V gene: TRBV4-1; clone size: medium-sized; J gene: TRBJ2-1; CDR3 DNA: TGCGCCAGCAGCCAAGTTCGCACTAGCACCAACAATGAGCAGTTCTTC; CDR3 protein: CASSQVRTSTNNEQFF
D gene: .; V gene: TRBV2; clone size: many; J gene: TRBJ1-1; CDR3 DNA: TGTGCCAGCAGGGGGGGCAGGGCGACCCCTGAAGCTTTCTTT; CDR3 protein: CASRGGRATPEAFF
D gene: .; V gene: TRBV9; clone size: many; J gene: TRBJ2-1; CDR3 DNA: TGTGCCAGCAGCGTAGGTGGGGGCTACAATGAGCAGTTCTTC; CDR3 protein: CASSVGGGYNEQFF
D gene: .; V gene: TRBV20-1; clone size: medium-sized; J gene: TRBJ1-2; CDR3 DNA: TGCAGTGCTAGAGATGTTCTTCTCGGCAGAGCTAACTATGGCTACACCTTC; CDR3 protein: CSARDVLLGRANYGYTF
D gene: TRBD2; V gene: TRBV19; clone size: many; J gene: TRBJ2-3; CDR3 DNA: TGTGCCAGTCGCCGGCGGGAGAGGGATACGCAGTATTTT; CDR3 protein: CASRRRERDTQYF
D gene: TRBD2; V gene: TRBV30; clone size: once; J gene: TRBJ2-2; CDR3 DNA: TGTGCCTGGAGTGGGACTAGCGGGAGGAGAGGGGAGCTGTTTTTT; CDR3 protein: CAWSGTSGRRGELFF
D gene: .; V gene: TRBV3-1; clone size: many; J gene: TRBJ2-2; CDR3 DNA: TGTGCCAGCAGCCAAACGGATACCGGGGAGCTGTTTTTT; CDR3 protein: CASSQTDTGELFF
D gene: .; V gene: TRBV9; clone size: many; J gene: TRBJ1-6; CDR3 DNA: TGTGCCAGCAGCGCCGGTCAGGGTTTTTCACCCCTCCACTTT; CDR3 protein: CASSAGQGFSPLHF
D gene: TRBD1; V gene: TRBV6-1; clone size: .; J gene: TRBJ2-7; CDR3 DNA: TGTGCCAGCAGCGCGCGCCTGGGACAGGGGGCAGGCGAGCATTACTTC; CDR3 protein: CASSARLGQGAGEHYF
D gene: TRBD1; V gene: TRBV12-3/TRBV12-4; clone size: .; J gene: TRBJ1-1; CDR3 DNA: TGTTCCAGCAGTTTCGACAGGGGGCCAGCTTTCTTC; CDR3 protein: CSSSFDRGPAFF
D gene: .; V gene: TRBV18; clone size: .; J gene: TRBJ1-1; CDR3 DNA: TGTGCCAGCTTACCGATGGGGGGAGAGGTGAACACTGAAGCTTTCTTT; CDR3 protein: CASLPMGGEVNTEAFF
D gene: TRBD1; V gene: TRBV5-1; clone size: many; J gene: TRBJ1-6; CDR3 DNA: TGCGCCAGCAGCTGGGGACAGGGGGACTCACCCCTCCACTTT; CDR3 protein: CASSWGQGDSPLHF
D gene: .; V gene: TRBV7-2; clone size: .; J gene: TRBJ2-1; CDR3 DNA: TGTGCCAGCAGCTCAGGCCTTCCGAGCGATGAGCAGTTCTTC; CDR3 protein: CASSSGLPSDEQFF
D gene: TRBD2; V gene: TRBV20-1; clone size: many; J gene: TRBJ2-1; CDR3 DNA: TGCAGTGCTAGTCCCCTAGCGGGGCCTAACAATGAGCAGTTCTTC; CDR3 protein: CSASPLAGPNNEQFF
D gene: TRBD2; V gene: TRBV7-8; clone size: many; J gene: TRBJ2-3; CDR3 DNA: TGTGCCAGCAGCCCTAGGCGGGGGGCGGGCACAGATACGCAGTATTTT; CDR3 protein: CASSPRRGAGTDTQYF
D gene: TRBD2; V gene: TRBV6-1; clone size: .; J gene: TRBJ2-2; CDR3 DNA: TGTGCCAGCAGTAGCGGGGACACCGGGGAGCTGTTTTTT; CDR3 protein: CASSSGDTGELFF
D gene: TRBD2; V gene: TRBV20-1; clone size: many; J gene: TRBJ2-7; CDR3 DNA: TGCAGTGCTCTAAGCGGGGCCCTCGCAGAGCAGTACTTC; CDR3 protein: CSALSGALAEQYF
D gene: .; V gene: TRBV20-1; clone size: .; J gene: TRBJ1-2; CDR3 DNA: TGCAGTGCTAGAGATCGCAGGGTATTATGGGGCTACACCTTC; CDR3 protein: CSARDRRVLWGYTF
D gene: .; V gene: TRBV14; clone size: .; J gene: TRBJ2-7; CDR3 DNA: TGTGCCAGCAGCCAGACATGGGGTACAGGGTTGCACGAGCAGTACTTC; CDR3 protein: CASSQTWGTGLHEQYF
D gene: .; V gene: TRBV12-3/TRBV12-4; clone size: medium-sized; J gene: TRBJ2-7; CDR3 DNA: TGTGCCAGCAGCCCCTGGGGGGTCGAGCAGTACTTC; CDR3 protein: CASSPWGVEQYF
D gene: .; V gene: TRBV20-1; clone size: .; J gene: TRBJ2-1; CDR3 DNA: TGCAGTGCTAGAGTTTTCGACTCGTACAATGATCAGTTCTTC; CDR3 protein: CSARVFDSYNDQFF
D gene: .; V gene: TRBV20-1; clone size: many; J gene: TRBJ2-5; CDR3 DNA: TGCAGTGCTAGAGAATTAGGGCGGGTAGAAGAGACCCAGTACTTC; CDR3 protein: CSARELGRVEETQYF
D gene: TRBD1; V gene: TRBV11-3; clone size: many; J gene: TRBJ2-1; CDR3 DNA: TGTGCCAGCAGCTTAGTGGGGACAGGGGCCTACAATGAGCAGTTCTTC; CDR3 protein: CASSLVGTGAYNEQFF
D gene: .; V gene: TRBV11-2; clone size: many; J gene: TRBJ1-1; CDR3 DNA: TGTGCCAGCAGCTTATTGGGAGGTGAAGCTTTCTTT; CDR3 protein: CASSLLGGEAFF
D gene: .; V gene: TRBV7-3; clone size: many; J gene: TRBJ2-1; CDR3 DNA: TGTGCCAGCAGCTTAGGTCCAAGCTCCTACAATGAGCAGTTCTTC; CDR3 protein: CASSLGPSSYNEQFF
D gene: .; V gene: TRBV6-1; clone size: many; J gene: TRBJ1-2; CDR3 DNA: TGTGCCAGCAGTACGGACAGACATAACTATGGCTACACCTTC; CDR3 protein: CASSTDRHNYGYTF
D gene: .; V gene: TRBV16; clone size: many; J gene: TRBJ2-2; CDR3 DNA: TGTGCCAGCAGCCATCAGGAACCCGCGAACACCGGGGAGCTGTTTTTT; CDR3 protein: CASSHQEPANTGELFF
D gene: .; V gene: TRBV3-1; clone size: many; J gene: TRBJ2-1; CDR3 DNA: TGTGCCAGCAGCCAAGAAAAGCGTGAGCAGTTCTTC; CDR3 protein: CASSQEKREQFF
D gene: .; V gene: TRBV5-1; clone size: many; J gene: TRBJ2-7; CDR3 DNA: TGCGCCAGCAGCTTGGTTGCTTCCTCCTACGAGCAGTACTTC; CDR3 protein: CASSLVASSYEQYF
D gene: TRBD1; V gene: TRBV7-2; clone size: many; J gene: TRBJ2-5; CDR3 DNA: TGTGCCAGCAGCCTAACAGGGGGACAGCGGCGAGAGACCCAGTACTTC; CDR3 protein: CASSLTGGQRRETQYF
D gene: .; V gene: TRBV9; clone size: many; J gene: TRBJ1-1; CDR3 DNA: TGTGCCAGCAGCGTAGCCGGGAACACTGAAGCTTTCTTT; CDR3 protein: CASSVAGNTEAFF
D gene: .; V gene: TRBV5-1; clone size: many; J gene: TRBJ2-2; CDR3 DNA: TGCGCCAGCAGCTTGGGGGCCGGGGAGCTGTTTTTT; CDR3 protein: CASSLGAGELFF
D gene: .; V gene: TRBV30; clone size: many; J gene: TRBJ2-1; CDR3 DNA: TGTGCCTGGAGTGTACAGGGAAATGAGCAGTTCTTC; CDR3 protein: CAWSVQGNEQFF